This T cell receptor (beta chain) was captured by sequencing in a study of T cells in localized non-small cell lung cancer. Only in-frame clones appear in the TCRdb table, and some are missing; sequencing was by immunoSEQ multiplex PCR. Of around 26,000 clones in the sample, about 91% were seen once. About this clone itself: Its antigen is not identified.

In germline, CDR1 is SGHNT, CDR2 YYREEE (reference sequence). Trimming took 4 bases from V and 5 from J, leaving 21 bases between them. CDR3 length equals 16 residues. Overall study findings and caveats: Measurement of T cell clonality placed uninvolved adjacent lung highest, above the level in tumor. Sequencing was limited to one tumor region, leaving the possibility of heterogeneity open. The study detected a median around 50 of the top 100 tumor clones in adjacent lung. Longer overall survival accompanied higher blood T cell density.

The sequencing here drew on peripheral blood mononuclear cells, taken before any cancer treatment. This clonotype was sampled from a woman aged 35 to 75 with stage III lung adenocarcinoma. This rearrangement joins TRBV5-4 to TRBJ2-5; tentatively, D is TRBD2 (5 bases). The CDR3 loop reads CASSPRPITSRETQYF. The CDR3 DNA is TGTGCCAGCAGCCCCCGACCGATTACTAGTCGGGAGACCCAGTACTTC. The whole variable domain, remainder taken from reference TRBV5-4 and TRBJ2-5, is ETGVTQSPTHLIKTRGQQVTLRCSSQSGHNTVSWYQQALGQGPQFIFQYYREEENGRGNFPPRFSGLQFPNYSSELNVNALELDDSALYLCASSPRPITSRETQYFGPGTRLLVL.